The 22 T cell receptor beta chains in this list originate from one sample, sequenced in a study of T cells in Graves' hyperthyroidism and ophthalmopathy. RNA transcripts gave rise to amplified TCR beta CDR3 regions. An initial round of RT-PCR targeting the TCR CDR3 relied on the HTBI primer set. TCRdb re-derived calls from the multiplex PCR reads in MiXCR, one entry per CDR3 protein. The profile shows just under 750,000 distinct CDR3 sequences, roughly a third of them singletons. The sample comprised blood. The origin of the receptors is a woman aged 40-49 years with Graves' hyperthyroidism.

This clonotype came up many times. The V call is TRBV2, the J call TRBJ1-2, with D possibly being TRBD1 (5 bases). Germline CDR1 SNHLY, CDR2 FYNNEI. The germline V and J ends were trimmed by 6 bases and 4 bases, with 15 bases remaining between them. The CDR3 sequence is 14 residues long. The CDR3 is CASRAHVTAYGYTF. As DNA, the CDR3 is TGTGCCAGCAGAGCGCACGTGACAGCCTATGGCTACACCTTC.

This clonotype has at least ten counts. V is TRBV13 and J is TRBJ1-6; D not resolved. The CDR3 contains 14 residues. Germline lookup yields CDR1 PRHDT and CDR2 FYEKMQ (reference sequence). With 1 base removed from V and 9 bases from J, the gap between germline ends came to 10 bases. The CDR3 is CASSLEAAGSPLHF. Here the CDR3 DNA reads TGTGCCAGCAGCTTAGAAGCAGCCGGTTCACCCCTCCACTTT.

The chain is built from TRBV6-1 and TRBJ2-2, with no clear D. The V end lost 7 bases, the J end lost 0 bases, and 9 bases lay between the germline ends. The CDR3 is made up of 14 amino acids. Germline V gene sequence: CDR1 MNHNS, CDR2 SASEGT. The CDR3: CASTTIANTGELFF. As DNA, the CDR3 is TGTGCCAGCACGACAATCGCGAACACCGGGGAGCTGTTTTTT.

The V call is TRBV12-3 or TRBV12-4, the J call TRBJ2-5, with 9 bases identical to TRBD2. V shed 5 bases, J shed 5 bases, and the junction held 9 bases outside the gene matches. The CDR3 loop spans 15 amino acids. CDR3 amino acids: CASSEEGTSTETQYF. CDR3 in DNA: TGTGCCAGCAGTGAAGAGGGGACTAGCACCGAGACCCAGTACTTC.

This chain connects TRBV24-1 to TRBJ2-7; TRBD1 agrees at 10 bases. Per germline, CDR1 KGHDR and CDR2 SFDVKD. The CDR3 sequence is 13 residues long. In nucleotides, the CDR3 is TGTGCTGAAAAAGGACAGGGGGCCTACGAGCAGTACTTC. It codes for CAEKGQGAYEQYF.

This clonotype was recorded many times. The chain recombines TRBV12-3 or TRBV12-4 with TRBJ1-2, with TRBD1 matching 9 bases. J gave up 6 bases and V 5 bases, and 10 bases lay outside the gene matches. The CDR3 extends over 15 amino acids. The CDR3 sequence is CASSPNRDRVDGYTF. CDR3 DNA: TGTGCCAGCAGTCCAAACCGGGACAGGGTTGATGGCTACACCTTC.

Worth noting for this clonotype: One end of the junction does not line up with germline, which may come from a read error. CDR3 nucleotides: TGCGCCAGCAGCCAGAGAGGACCTCCGAACACTGAAGCTTTCTTT. Protein: CASSQRGPPNTEAFF. V is TRBV7-3 and J is TRBJ1-1; D gene unclear. In germline, CDR1 is SGHTA, CDR2 FQGTGA. The CDR3 is made up of 15 amino acids. Filled out from reference TRBV7-3 and TRBJ1-1, the complete variable domain reads GAGVSQTPSNKVTEKGKYVELRCDPISGHTALYWYRQSLGQGPEFLIYFQGTGAADDSGLPNDRFFAVRPEGSVSTLKIQRTERGDSAVYLCASSQRGPPNTEAFFGQGTRLTVV.

This clonotype was observed a handful of times. The chain carries TRBV7-2 and TRBJ2-7; TRBD2 agrees at 9 bases. The CDR3 is made up of 15 amino acids. Germline V gives CDR1 SGHTA, CDR2 FQGNSA. With 6 bases clipped from V and 1 base from J, the junction kept 7 bases outside the gene matches. The CDR3 DNA follows: TGTGCCAGCAGTCGCAGGACTAGCGCATCCTACGAGCAGTACTTC. Its protein product is CASSRRTSASYEQYF.

The gene calls are TRBV4-1 and TRBJ2-5, with D perhaps matching TRBD1 or TRBD2 (5 bases each). CDR3 size: 17 residues. CDR1 is MGHRA and CDR2 is YSYEKL in the germline V gene. Trimming pared 0 bases from V and 3 bases from J, leaving 17 bases between. The CDR3 spells CASSQDRGKAKEETQYF. CDR3 bases: TGCGCCAGCAGCCAAGATCGGGGCAAGGCCAAGGAAGAGACCCAGTACTTC.

This clonotype was seen repeatedly, ten times or more. The chain has TRBV11-2 and TRBJ1-6; 8 nucleotides line up with TRBD1. The CDR3 contains 13 residues. V lost 6 bases, J lost 7 bases, and 2 bases stayed unmatched. Germline V gives CDR1 SGHAT, CDR2 FQNNGV. This CDR3 reads CASRRTGNSPLHF. The CDR3 region has the DNA TGTGCCAGCAGAAGGACAGGGAATTCACCCCTCCACTTT.

Note on this clonotype: The junction departs from germline at one end; a sequencing error may be responsible. This sequence joins TRBV10-3 and TRBJ2-1; D unclear. Germline loops: CDR1 ENHRY, CDR2 SYGVKD. This CDR3 is built from 11 residues. This CDR3 is CAISDYNERFF. CDR3 nucleotide sequence: TGTGCCATCAGTGACTACAATGAGCGGTTCTTC.

This clonotype has ten or more counts. This chain uses TRBV7-9 with TRBJ1-2; a possible D gene is TRBD1 (5 bases). Germline CDR1 SEHNR, CDR2 FQNEAQ (reference sequence). The V gene lost 10 bases and the J gene lost 6 bases, with 18 bases spanning the gap. This CDR3 spans 13 amino acids. The CDR3 here is CATVGGGLNGYTF. In DNA, the CDR3 is TGTGCCACGGTGGGGGGGGGATTGAATGGCTACACCTTC.

Note on this clonotype: It may be a read error: a sequence one base away is much more abundant. The J gene is TRBJ1-2, the V gene TRBV20-1, with TRBD1 matching 7 bases. V lost 6 bases, J lost 2 bases, and 3 bases stayed unmatched. The CDR3 is made up of 12 amino acids. CDR1 and CDR2 from the germline V gene are DFQATT and SNEGSKA (reference sequence). The CDR3 here is CSAPTGNYGYTF. DNA for the CDR3: TGCAGTGCCCCGACAGGGAACTATGGCTACACCTTC.

Regarding this clonotype: A much larger clone lies one base from this, so it may be a read error. The CDR3: CAISYTATNTEAFF. For the CDR3, the DNA is TGTGCCATCAGTTACACGGCAACGAACACTGAAGCTTTCTTT. This chain links TRBV10-3 with TRBJ1-1; D not certain. The CDR3 length is 14 residues. With 5 bases removed from V and 1 base from J, the gap between germline ends came to 11 bases. The germline V gene encodes CDR1 ENHRY and CDR2 SYGVKD.

This chain links TRBV9 with TRBJ2-7, with D possibly being TRBD2 (5 bases). V dropped 0 bases and J dropped 6 bases, with 13 bases sitting between them. The CDR3 is 14 residues long. Germline V CDR1 and CDR2: SGDLS, YYNGEE. CDR3 residues: CASSVEAGLGEQYF. For the CDR3, the DNA is TGTGCCAGCAGCGTAGAAGCAGGACTGGGCGAGCAGTACTTC. Together with reference TRBV9 and TRBJ2-7, the CDR3 gives the full variable domain: DSGVTQTPKHLITATGQRVTLRCSPRSGDLSVYWYQQSLDQGLQFLIQYYNGEERAKGNILERFSAQQFPDLHSELNLSSLELGDSALYFCASSVEAGLGEQYFGPGTRLTVT.

The rearrangement links TRBV25-1 to TRBJ1-4, with 8 positions matching TRBD1. This CDR3 spans 15 amino acids. J gave up 5 bases and V 7 bases, and 9 bases lay outside the gene matches. Germline CDR1 MGHDK, CDR2 SYGVNS. The CDR3 bases are TGTGCCAGCACCCCTTTGGGACAGGTGAATGAAAAACTGTTTTTT. Translated, it gives CASTPLGQVNEKLFF.

V usage is TRBV7-9 and J usage is TRBJ2-7; TRBD1 or TRBD2 may be the D gene (6 bases each). The CDR3 extends over 13 amino acids. The germline V gene has CDR1 SEHNR and CDR2 FQNEAQ (reference sequence). Deletions cut 2 bases from V and 7 bases from J, with 12 bases between. CDR3 loop: CASSLRGAEEQYF. Written as DNA, the CDR3 is TGTGCCAGCAGCTTAAGGGGGGCAGAAGAGCAGTACTTC.

Worth noting for this clonotype: A much larger clone lies one base from this, so it may be a read error. The chain has TRBV7-9 and TRBJ1-1; D is ambiguous. CDR3 length: 12 residues. Trimming removed 6 bases from V and 5 bases from J, with 10 bases in between. Germline V gene lookup returns CDR1 SEHNR and CDR2 FQNEAQ (reference sequence). The CDR3 nucleotides are TGTGCCAGCAGTAGGGTAAGGACTGAAGCTTTCTTT. Protein product: CASSRVRTEAFF.

The rearrangement joins TRBV20-1 to TRBJ1-1; D perhaps matches TRBD1 (5 bases). There are 14 residues in the CDR3. Germline CDR1 reads DFQATT; CDR2 reads SNEGSKA (reference sequence). The germline V and J ends were trimmed by 4 bases and 4 bases, with 16 bases remaining between them. The CDR3 DNA reads TGCAGTGCTATGTTCCGGGCCAGGGCCACTGAAGCTTTCTTT. Encoded protein: CSAMFRARATEAFF.

V and J are TRBV7-9 and TRBJ2-7; a weak D match, TRBD2 (5 bases). V lost 6 bases to trimming and J lost 5 bases, with 23 bases between them. The CDR3 has 16 amino acids. Germline V CDR1 and CDR2: SEHNR, FQNEAQ (reference sequence). The CDR3 spells CASSYPPEGLGNEQYF. The CDR3 bases are TGTGCCAGCAGTTACCCCCCTGAAGGACTTGGGAACGAGCAGTACTTC.

In this sample, this clonotype turned up many times. The chain is built from TRBV2 and TRBJ2-5, with 7 bases fitting TRBD2. This CDR3 has 14 residues. Germline CDR1 and CDR2: SNHLY and FYNNEI. With V trimmed by 9 bases and J by 4 bases, 11 bases remained unmatched. The CDR3 sequence is CASVLLASGETQYF. The CDR3 nucleotides read TGTGCCAGTGTGCTACTAGCGTCGGGAGAGACCCAGTACTTC.

For this clonotype: A read error may account for a junction end that differs from germline. The chain has TRBV7-8 and TRBJ1-6; D is unclear. CDR3 length equals 17 residues. The germline V gene encodes CDR1 SGHVS and CDR2 FQNEAQ. The CDR3 spells CASSQVPGEGSNSPLHF. CDR3 nucleotide sequence: TGCGCCAGCAGCCAAGTTCCCGGGGAGGGAAGCAATTCACCCCTCCACTTT.